The rows below give T cell receptor beta chains drawn from one sample of a study of CD8 T cells in ankylosing spondylitis. From the 5' RACE reads, TCRdb called clonotypes with MiXCR, one entry per CDR3 protein. This table has around 180,000 distinct CDR3 sequences, over 10% appearing once. The sequenced material came from blood, either unsorted or a sorted T cell fraction (not recorded which). The receptors here all came from a female donor with ankylosing spondylitis or in good health (not recorded which). Both conserved end residues are part of each CDR3. D genes are given only for firm matches. Expanded clones get a size class; other rows say once, few or many, or leave the size out.

many TRBD2 TRBJ2-7 TRBV28 CASSLSGSLYEQYF TGTGCCAGCAGTTTAAGCGGGAGTCTCTACGAGCAGTACTTC
large NA TRBJ2-1 TRBV20-1 CSARDPHMSYNEQFF TGCAGTGCTAGAGACCCCCACATGTCCTACAATGAGCAGTTCTTC
many NA TRBJ2-3 TRBV20-1 CSARTQPSTDTQYF TGCAGTGCTAGGACACAGCCTAGCACAGATACGCAGTATTTT
NA NA TRBJ2-3 TRBV2 CASRSSRSTDTQYF TGTGCCAGCAGATCGTCCCGTAGCACAGATACGCAGTATTTT
NA NA TRBJ2-3 TRBV7-2 CASSWPRVIITDTQYF TGTGCCAGCAGCTGGCCACGGGTTATCATCACAGATACGCAGTATTTT
NA TRBD1 TRBJ2-2 TRBV6-1 CASRSTGAGELFF TGTGCCAGCAGATCTACAGGGGCAGGGGAGCTGTTTTTT
few TRBD2 TRBJ2-7 TRBV7-2 CASSLPAGPEQYF TGTGCCAGCAGCTTACCAGCGGGACCCGAGCAGTACTTC
many TRBD1 TRBJ1-1 TRBV5-1 CASSDEIPGQHFMNTEAFF TGCGCCAGCAGCGACGAAATCCCGGGACAGCACTTTATGAACACTGAAGCTTTCTTT
many NA TRBJ1-1 TRBV28 CASSLYQAANTEAFF TGTGCCAGCAGTTTATATCAGGCGGCGAACACTGAAGCTTTCTTT
many NA TRBJ2-3 TRBV5-4 CASSLVPGTDTQYF TGTGCCAGCAGCTTGGTCCCCGGTACAGATACGCAGTATTTT
once TRBD2 TRBJ2-1 TRBV9 CASSAAPPGGVYEQFF TGTGCCAGCAGCGCCGCTCCCCCGGGGGGTGTATATGAGCAGTTCTTC
few NA TRBJ2-7 TRBV7-9 CASSSRPWEQYF TGTGCCAGCAGCTCCCGACCGTGGGAGCAGTACTTC
many NA TRBJ1-4 TRBV5-1 CASSFLALNEKLFF TGCGCCAGCAGTTTTCTGGCACTCAATGAAAAACTGTTTTTT
many NA TRBJ2-2 TRBV20-1 CSARVYGGNTGELFF TGCAGTGCTAGAGTTTACGGGGGGAACACCGGGGAGCTGTTTTTT
few TRBD2 TRBJ2-1 TRBV5-1 CASSFGLAVGNEQFF TGCGCCAGCAGCTTCGGACTAGCGGTAGGCAATGAGCAGTTCTTC
NA NA TRBJ2-1 TRBV10-3 CAISGLHNEQLF TGTGCCATCAGTGGACTTCACAATGAGCAGCTCTTC
many TRBD1 TRBJ1-5 TRBV6-1 CASGEQGTINQPQHF TGTGCCAGCGGAGAACAGGGGACTATCAATCAGCCCCAGCATTTT
NA NA TRBJ2-1 TRBV4-3 CASSQDRRTLYNEQFF TGCGCCAGCAGCCAAGATCGCCGTACTCTATACAATGAGCAGTTCTTC
NA TRBD2 TRBJ2-3 TRBV5-1 CASSPEAGGGTDTQYF TGCGCCAGCAGCCCGGAAGCGGGAGGGGGCACAGATACGCAGTATTTT
NA NA TRBJ1-1 TRBV7-9 CASSNGNVGNTEAFF TGTGCCAGCAGCAACGGTAACGTGGGGAACACTGAAGCTTTCTTT
few TRBD2 TRBJ2-1 TRBV3-1 CASSQDPSSGRSDEQFF TGTGCCAGCAGCCAAGACCCGTCCAGCGGGAGGTCCGATGAGCAGTTCTTC
NA NA TRBJ2-7 TRBV7-2 CASSPREDSSYEQYF TGTGCCAGCAGCCCGCGAGAGGACAGTTCCTACGAGCAGTACTTC
NA NA TRBJ2-7 TRBV18 CASSPEPTSSHEQYF TGTGCCAGCTCACCGGAGCCTACTAGCTCCCACGAGCAGTACTTC
few TRBD2 TRBJ2-5 TRBV6-2/TRBV6-3 CASSYLAGVVTQYF TGTGCCAGCAGTTACCTAGCGGGAGTTGTGACCCAGTACTTC
many NA TRBJ2-3 TRBV29-1 CSVEDSTYSTDTQYF TGCAGCGTTGAAGATTCAACATATAGCACAGATACGCAGTATTTT
NA NA TRBJ2-7 TRBV5-6 CASSWRTLRGYEQYF TGTGCCAGCAGCTGGAGGACTTTAAGGGGCTACGAGCAGTACTTC
many TRBD2 TRBJ2-1 TRBV5-1 CASSPGLAGGVEQFF TGCGCCAGCAGCCCAGGACTAGCGGGAGGTGTGGAGCAGTTCTTC
few NA TRBJ2-7 TRBV12-3/TRBV12-4 CASSTRAPSVQYF TGTGCCAGCAGCACCCGGGCCCCCTCTGTGCAGTACTTC
few TRBD1 TRBJ1-5 TRBV4-1 CASSLGQGIDNQPQHF TGCGCCAGCAGCTTGGGACAGGGCATCGACAATCAGCCCCAGCATTTT
many TRBD1 TRBJ1-5 TRBV20-1 CSAPTGGNQPQHF TGCAGTGCGCCGACAGGGGGCAATCAGCCCCAGCATTTT
NA NA TRBJ2-3 TRBV20-1 CSARRPGSHADTQYF TGCAGTGCTAGAAGGCCGGGATCACACGCAGATACGCAGTATTTT
many NA TRBJ1-1 TRBV6-1 CASSDWGGMLLTEAFF TGTGCCAGCAGTGATTGGGGGGGCATGCTGTTGACTGAAGCTTTCTTT
NA NA TRBJ1-1 TRBV18 CASSPLRGTEAFF TGTGCCAGCTCACCACTAAGGGGCACTGAAGCTTTCTTT
many TRBD2 TRBJ2-3 TRBV3-1 CASTTSGRTDTQYF TGTGCCAGCACGACTAGCGGGAGAACAGATACGCAGTATTTT
few NA TRBJ2-5 TRBV20-1 CSASTLGSQETQYF TGCAGTGCTTCCACTCTTGGGAGTCAAGAGACCCAGTACTTC
few NA TRBJ2-5 TRBV19 CASSRDKQETQYF TGTGCCAGTAGTCGGGACAAACAAGAGACCCAGTACTTC
NA NA TRBJ2-7 TRBV12-3/TRBV12-4 CASSFQRLGYEQYF TGTGCCAGCAGTTTTCAGCGGCTGGGTTACGAGCAGTACTTC
many TRBD1 TRBJ2-2 TRBV28 CASSSRDRGRFANTGELFF TGTGCCAGCAGTTCCCGGGACAGGGGGCGATTCGCGAACACCGGGGAGCTGTTTTTT
few TRBD1 TRBJ1-2 TRBV30 CAWSVRQGNGYTF TGTGCCTGGAGTGTGAGACAGGGAAATGGCTACACCTTC
many NA TRBJ2-5 TRBV29-1 CSVERDETQYF TGCAGCGTTGAGCGAGATGAGACCCAGTACTTC
many TRBD1 TRBJ1-1 TRBV28 CASSSHPTGLNTEAFF TGTGCCAGCAGTTCCCACCCGACAGGGCTGAACACTGAAGCTTTCTTT
many TRBD2 TRBJ2-1 TRBV15 CATRPTSGGYNEQFF TGTGCCACCAGACCGACTAGCGGGGGATACAATGAGCAGTTCTTC